This T cell receptor beta chain was sequenced during a study of circulating and synovial CD4+ cells in juvenile arthritis. CDR1 is KGHSH, CDR2 LQKENI, per germline. The CDR3 extends over 12 amino acids. V was cut by 6 bases and J by 8 bases, with 13 bases left in between. TCRdb's copy holds only in-frame clones and misses some; the assay was immunoSEQ multiplex PCR. The sample includes about 33,000 clones, more than 90% of them seen just once. Regarding the study as a whole: CPL and bulk CD4 samples differed at least tenfold in T cell genomes. Bulk blood CD4 repertoires were more diverse than these.

Sequenced samples came from active juvenile idiopathic arthritis patients. For this clone: Its antigen is not known.

The sample was CD4+ T cells from blood. V is TRBV18 and J is TRBJ1-1; D not certain. This clonotype was sampled from a human donor with juvenile idiopathic arthritis. The CDR3 DNA sequence: TGTGCCAGCTCGCCCGGGCCGGGGGAAGCTTTCTTT. It encodes CASSPGPGEAFF.